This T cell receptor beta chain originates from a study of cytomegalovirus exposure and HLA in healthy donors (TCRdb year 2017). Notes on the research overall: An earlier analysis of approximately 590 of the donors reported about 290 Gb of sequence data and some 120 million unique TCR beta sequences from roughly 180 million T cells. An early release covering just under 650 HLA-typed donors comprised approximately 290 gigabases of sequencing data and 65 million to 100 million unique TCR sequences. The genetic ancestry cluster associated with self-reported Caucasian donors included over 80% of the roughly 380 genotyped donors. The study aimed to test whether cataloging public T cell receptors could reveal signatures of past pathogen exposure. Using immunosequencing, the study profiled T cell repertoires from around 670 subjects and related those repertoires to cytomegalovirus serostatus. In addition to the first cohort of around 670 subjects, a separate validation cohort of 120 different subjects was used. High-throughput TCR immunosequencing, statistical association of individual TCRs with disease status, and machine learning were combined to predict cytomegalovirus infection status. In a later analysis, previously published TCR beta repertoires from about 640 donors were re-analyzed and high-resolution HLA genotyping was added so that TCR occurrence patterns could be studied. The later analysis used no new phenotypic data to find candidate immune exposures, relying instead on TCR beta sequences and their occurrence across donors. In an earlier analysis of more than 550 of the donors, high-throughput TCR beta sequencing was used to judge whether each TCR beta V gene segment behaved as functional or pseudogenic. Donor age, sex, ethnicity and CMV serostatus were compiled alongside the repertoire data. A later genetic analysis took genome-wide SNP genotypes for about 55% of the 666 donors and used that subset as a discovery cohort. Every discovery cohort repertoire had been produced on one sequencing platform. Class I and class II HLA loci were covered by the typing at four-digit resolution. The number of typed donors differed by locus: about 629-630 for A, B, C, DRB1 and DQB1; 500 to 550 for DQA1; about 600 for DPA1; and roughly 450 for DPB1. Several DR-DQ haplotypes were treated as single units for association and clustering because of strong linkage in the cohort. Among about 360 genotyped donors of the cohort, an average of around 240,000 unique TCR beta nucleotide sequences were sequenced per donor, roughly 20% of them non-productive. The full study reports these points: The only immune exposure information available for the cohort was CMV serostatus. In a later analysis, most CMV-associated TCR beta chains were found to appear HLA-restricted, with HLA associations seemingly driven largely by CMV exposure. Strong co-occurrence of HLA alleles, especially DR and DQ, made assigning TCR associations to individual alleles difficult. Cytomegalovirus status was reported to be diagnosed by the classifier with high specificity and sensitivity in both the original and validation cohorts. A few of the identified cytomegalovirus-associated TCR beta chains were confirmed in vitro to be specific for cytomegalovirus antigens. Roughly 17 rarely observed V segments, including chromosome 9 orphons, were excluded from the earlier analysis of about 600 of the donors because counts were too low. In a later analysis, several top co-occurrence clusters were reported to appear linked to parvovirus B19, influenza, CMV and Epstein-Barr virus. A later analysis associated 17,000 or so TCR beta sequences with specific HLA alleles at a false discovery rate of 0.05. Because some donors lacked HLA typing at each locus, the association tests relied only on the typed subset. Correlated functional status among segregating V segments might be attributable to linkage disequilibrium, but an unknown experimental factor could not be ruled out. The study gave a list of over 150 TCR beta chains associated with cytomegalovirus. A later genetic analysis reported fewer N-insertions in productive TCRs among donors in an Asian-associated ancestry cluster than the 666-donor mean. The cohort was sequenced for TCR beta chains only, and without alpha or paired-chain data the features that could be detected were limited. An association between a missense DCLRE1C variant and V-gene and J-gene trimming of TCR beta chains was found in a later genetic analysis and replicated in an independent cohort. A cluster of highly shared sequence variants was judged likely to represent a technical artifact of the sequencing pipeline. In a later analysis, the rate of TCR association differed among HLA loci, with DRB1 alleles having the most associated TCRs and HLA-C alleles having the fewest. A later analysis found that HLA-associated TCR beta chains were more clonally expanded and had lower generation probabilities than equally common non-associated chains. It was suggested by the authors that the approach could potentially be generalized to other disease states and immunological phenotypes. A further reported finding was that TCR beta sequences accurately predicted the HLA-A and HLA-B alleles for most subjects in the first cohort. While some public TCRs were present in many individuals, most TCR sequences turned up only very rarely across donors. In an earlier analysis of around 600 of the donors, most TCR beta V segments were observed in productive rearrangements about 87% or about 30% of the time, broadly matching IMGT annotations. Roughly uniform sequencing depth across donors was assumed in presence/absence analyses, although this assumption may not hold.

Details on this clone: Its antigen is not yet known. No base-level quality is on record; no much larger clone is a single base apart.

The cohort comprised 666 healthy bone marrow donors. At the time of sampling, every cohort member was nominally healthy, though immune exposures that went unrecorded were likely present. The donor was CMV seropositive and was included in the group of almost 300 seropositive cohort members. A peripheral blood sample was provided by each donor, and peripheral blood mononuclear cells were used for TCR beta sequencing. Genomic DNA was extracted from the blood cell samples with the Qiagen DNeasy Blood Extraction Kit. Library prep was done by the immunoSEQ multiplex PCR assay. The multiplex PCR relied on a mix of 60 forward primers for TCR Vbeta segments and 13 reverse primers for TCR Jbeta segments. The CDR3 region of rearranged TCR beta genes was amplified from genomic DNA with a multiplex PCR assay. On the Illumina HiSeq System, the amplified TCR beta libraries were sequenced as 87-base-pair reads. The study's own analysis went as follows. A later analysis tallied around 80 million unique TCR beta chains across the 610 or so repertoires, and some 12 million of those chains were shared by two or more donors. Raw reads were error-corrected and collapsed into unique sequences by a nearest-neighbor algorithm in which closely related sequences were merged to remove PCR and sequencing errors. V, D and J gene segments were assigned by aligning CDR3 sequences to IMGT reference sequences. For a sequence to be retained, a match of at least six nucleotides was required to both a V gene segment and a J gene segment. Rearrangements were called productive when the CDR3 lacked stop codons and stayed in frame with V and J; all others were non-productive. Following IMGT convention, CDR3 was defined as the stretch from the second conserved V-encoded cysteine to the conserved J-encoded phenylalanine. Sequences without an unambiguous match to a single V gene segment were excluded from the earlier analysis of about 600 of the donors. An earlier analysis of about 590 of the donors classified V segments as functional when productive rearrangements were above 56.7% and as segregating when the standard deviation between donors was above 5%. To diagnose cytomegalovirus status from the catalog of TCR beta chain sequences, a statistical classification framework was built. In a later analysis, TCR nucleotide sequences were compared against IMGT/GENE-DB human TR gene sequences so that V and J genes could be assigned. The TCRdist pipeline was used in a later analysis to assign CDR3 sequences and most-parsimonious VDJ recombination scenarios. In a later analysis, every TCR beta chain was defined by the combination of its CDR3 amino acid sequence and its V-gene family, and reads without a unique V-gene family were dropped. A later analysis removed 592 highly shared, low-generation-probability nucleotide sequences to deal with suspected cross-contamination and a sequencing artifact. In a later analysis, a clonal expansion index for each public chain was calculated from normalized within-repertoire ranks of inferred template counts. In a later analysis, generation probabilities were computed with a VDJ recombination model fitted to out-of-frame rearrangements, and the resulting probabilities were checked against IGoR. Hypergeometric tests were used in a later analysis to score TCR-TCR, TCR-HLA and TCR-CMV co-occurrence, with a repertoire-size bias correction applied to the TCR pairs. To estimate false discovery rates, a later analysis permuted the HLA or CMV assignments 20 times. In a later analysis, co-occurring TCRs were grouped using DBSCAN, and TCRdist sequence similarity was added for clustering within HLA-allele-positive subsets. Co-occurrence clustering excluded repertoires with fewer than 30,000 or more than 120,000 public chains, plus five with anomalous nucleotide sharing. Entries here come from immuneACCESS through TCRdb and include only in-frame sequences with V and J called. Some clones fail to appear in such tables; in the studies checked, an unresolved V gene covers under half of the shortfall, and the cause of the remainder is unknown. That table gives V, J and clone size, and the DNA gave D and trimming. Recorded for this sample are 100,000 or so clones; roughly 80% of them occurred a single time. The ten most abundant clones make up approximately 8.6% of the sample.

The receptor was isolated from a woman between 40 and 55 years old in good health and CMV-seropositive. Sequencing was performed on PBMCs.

The nucleotide sequence reads TGTGCCAGCAGTTTGACAGAAAGCACCGGGGAGCTGTTTTTT. It is translated as CASSLTESTGELFF. The sequence joins TRBV27 to TRBJ2-2, with TRBD1 as a weak D call on 5 bases. The CDR3 runs 14 amino acids, cysteine and phenylalanine included. Of all the DNA, just the CDR3 is kept, 42 bases in frame from base 1. The germline V gene (reference sequence) provides CDR1 MNHEY and CDR2 SMNVEV. V is shortened by 3 bases, J by 4 bases, and the region joining them spans 9 bases.